This T cell receptor (beta chain) was obtained from a study of cytomegalovirus exposure and HLA in healthy donors (dated by TCRdb to about 2017). Looking at the study overall: An earlier analysis of approximately 640 of the donors reported 250 to 300 Gb of sequence data and around 120 million unique TCR beta sequences from about 179 million T cells. The study was designed to test whether signatures of past pathogen exposure could be identified by cataloging public T cell receptors. The study profiled the T cell repertoires of fewer than 850 subjects by immunosequencing and related them to cytomegalovirus serostatus. To decide whether each TCR beta V gene segment behaved as functional or pseudogenic, an earlier analysis of some 580 of the donors relied on high-throughput TCR beta sequencing. A later genetic analysis took genome-wide SNP genotypes for about 65% of the 666 donors and used that subset as a discovery cohort. In addition to the first cohort of 666 subjects, a separate validation cohort of around 110 different subjects was used. Rather than using new phenotypic data, the later analysis identified candidate immune exposures from TCR beta sequences and from how often those sequences occurred across donors. About 280 gigabases of sequencing data and roughly 90 million unique TCR sequences were included in an early release covering over 600 HLA-typed donors. HLA typing covered class I and class II loci at four-digit resolution. A later analysis re-examined previously published TCR beta repertoires from just over 650 donors and added high-resolution HLA genotyping to investigate patterns of TCR occurrence. All discovery cohort repertoires had been generated on a single sequencing platform. Among the roughly 380 genotyped donors, about 85% belonged to the genetic ancestry cluster associated with self-reported Caucasian donors. To predict cytomegalovirus infection status, the study brought together high-throughput TCR immunosequencing, statistical association of individual TCRs with disease status, and machine learning. On average, 235,054 unique TCR beta nucleotide sequences were sequenced per donor among some 420 genotyped donors of the cohort, with roughly 18% of those sequences being non-productive. Five DR-DQ haplotypes were handled as single units for association and clustering, since linkage in the cohort was strong. Donor age, sex, ethnicity and CMV serostatus were compiled alongside the repertoire data. Typing coverage differed by locus: A, B, C, DRB1 and DQB1 were typed in about 629-640 donors, DQA1 in 500 to 550, DPA1 in some 600, and DPB1 in roughly 450. Results and caveats for the whole study, not just this receptor: In this cohort, only TCR beta chains were sequenced, and detectable features were limited by the absence of alpha or paired-chain data. The study gave a list of about 170 TCR beta chains associated with cytomegalovirus. In both the original and validation cohorts, the classifier was reported to diagnose cytomegalovirus status with high specificity and sensitivity. In a later genetic analysis, a missense DCLRE1C variant was associated with V-gene and J-gene trimming of TCR beta chains, and the association was replicated in an independent cohort. A later analysis associated 17,000 or so TCR beta sequences with specific HLA alleles at a false discovery rate of 0.05. Over 15 rarely observed V segments, including chromosome 9 orphons, were excluded from the earlier analysis of just under 600 of the donors because counts were too low. While some public TCRs were present in many individuals, most TCR sequences turned up only very rarely across donors. Because HLA typing was missing for some donors at each locus, association tests included only the typed subset. Sequencing depth was assumed to be roughly uniform across donors in the presence/absence analyses, though that assumption may not hold. A further reported finding was that TCR beta sequences accurately predicted the HLA-A and HLA-B alleles for most subjects in the first cohort. It was suggested by the authors that the approach could potentially be generalized to other disease states and immunological phenotypes. A cluster of highly shared sequence variants was judged likely to be a technical artifact of the sequencing pipeline. Compared with equally common non-associated chains, HLA-associated TCR beta chains in a later analysis were more clonally expanded and had lower generation probabilities. Correlated functional status among segregating V segments might be attributable to linkage disequilibrium, but an unknown experimental factor could not be ruled out. In a later analysis, TCR association rates were found to vary across HLA loci, with the most associated TCRs seen for DRB1 alleles and the fewest for HLA-C alleles. In vitro tests confirmed that three of the cytomegalovirus-associated TCR beta chains recognize cytomegalovirus antigens. According to a later analysis, parvovirus B19, influenza, CMV and Epstein-Barr virus appeared linked to several top co-occurrence clusters. A later genetic analysis reported fewer N-insertions in productive TCRs among donors in an Asian-associated ancestry cluster than the roughly 700-donor mean. In an earlier analysis of around 600 of the donors, most TCR beta V segments were observed in productive rearrangements about 90% or about 30% of the time, broadly matching IMGT annotations. The 87-base-pair reads could not distinguish some IMGT-functional V segments, including TRBV6-2 and TRBV6-3, so those segments were excluded. CMV serostatus was the only immune exposure information available for the cohort. According to a later analysis, most CMV-associated TCR beta chains appeared to be HLA-restricted, and the HLA associations seemed to be driven largely by CMV exposure. Assigning TCR associations to individual alleles was difficult when HLA alleles, especially DR and DQ, strongly co-occurred.

The cohort was made up of hundreds of healthy bone marrow donors. At the time of sampling, all cohort members were nominally healthy, though unrecorded immune exposures were likely present. The donor tested CMV seropositive and was one of the 289 seropositive cohort members. A peripheral blood sample was provided by each donor, and peripheral blood mononuclear cells were used for TCR beta sequencing. The Qiagen DNeasy Blood Extraction Kit was used to extract genomic DNA from the blood cell samples. For CDR1 and CDR2, the germline V gene lists MDHEN and SYDVKM. For this chain, trimming is 4 bases at the V end and 1 base at the J end, and the number of junction bases without a gene match is 5. The CDR3 holds 17 amino acids from the cysteine to the phenylalanine. Only the CDR3 part of the read is kept: 51 bases, read in frame from the first base. This clone was detected only once. Its antigen target is currently unknown. No base quality information exists; no much larger clone differs at one position.

Library prep was done by the immunoSEQ multiplex PCR assay. For the multiplex PCR, a mixture combining 60 forward primers for TCR Vbeta segments and 13 reverse primers for TCR Jbeta segments was used. A multiplex PCR assay on genomic DNA amplified the CDR3 region of rearranged TCR beta genes. Amplified TCR beta libraries were sequenced as 87-base-pair reads on the Illumina HiSeq System. Per the original workflow: In a later analysis, 77 million or so unique TCR beta chains were counted across the 500 to 850 repertoires, and some 10 million of these chains were shared by at least two donors. To remove PCR and sequencing errors, raw reads were error-corrected and collapsed into unique sequences using a nearest-neighbor algorithm that merged closely related sequences. CDR3 sequences were aligned to IMGT reference sequences to assign V, D and J gene segments. Each retained sequence needed at least a six-nucleotide match to both a V gene segment and a J gene segment. Rearrangements were classified as productive when the CDR3 lacked stop codons and remained in frame with V and J, and all other rearrangements were classified as non-productive. CDR3 was defined by IMGT convention, running from the second conserved V-encoded cysteine to the conserved J-encoded phenylalanine. The earlier analysis of 587 of the donors excluded sequences that lacked an unambiguous match to a single V gene segment. In an earlier analysis of some 590 of the donors, V segments were called functional above 56.7% productive rearrangements and were called segregating when the between-donor standard deviation exceeded 5%. To diagnose cytomegalovirus status from the catalog of TCR beta chain sequences, a statistical classification framework was built. In a later analysis, TCR nucleotide sequences were compared against IMGT/GENE-DB human TR gene sequences so that V and J genes could be assigned. Using the TCRdist pipeline, a later analysis assigned CDR3 sequences along with most-parsimonious VDJ recombination scenarios. In a later analysis, every TCR beta chain was defined by the combination of its CDR3 amino acid sequence and its V-gene family, and reads without a unique V-gene family were dropped. A later analysis removed several hundred highly shared, low-generation-probability nucleotide sequences to deal with suspected cross-contamination and a sequencing artifact. A later analysis calculated a clonal expansion index for each public chain from normalized within-repertoire ranks of inferred template counts. A later analysis computed generation probabilities with a VDJ recombination model fitted to out-of-frame rearrangements, and checked the results against IGoR. In a later analysis, TCR-TCR, TCR-HLA and TCR-CMV co-occurrence was scored with hypergeometric tests, and a repertoire-size bias correction was applied to TCR pairs. A later analysis estimated false discovery rates by permuting HLA or CMV assignments 20 times. In a later analysis, co-occurring TCRs were grouped using DBSCAN, and TCRdist sequence similarity was added for clustering within HLA-allele-positive subsets. Co-occurrence clustering excluded repertoires with fewer than 30,000 or more than 120,000 public chains, plus five with anomalous nucleotide sharing. This immuneACCESS table, as held by TCRdb, lists in-frame sequences with V and J called but not all clones. Of the missing ones, under half trace to an unresolved V gene in checked studies; the others have no known cause. V, J and clone size reflect that table, while D and trimming were determined from the DNA. The sample table lists about 120,000 clones, over 60% of them with a count of one. The ten largest clones represent approximately 8.5% of the sample.

The sequence derives from a woman in her forties in good health and CMV-seropositive. Sequenced sample: PBMCs. The rearrangement combines TRBV28 with TRBJ2-3, with 13 central nucleotides matching TRBD2. The CDR3: CASSSTGTSGGTDTQYF. Read as DNA, the sequence is TGTGCCAGCAGTTCGACCGGGACTAGCGGGGGCACAGATACGCAGTATTTT.